The 26 T cell receptor beta chains given below trace back to one sample, sequenced in a study of blood T cell repertoires in COVID-19. Profiled with immunoSEQ multiplex PCR; TCRdb holds only in-frame clones, not every one. The sample has 250,000 to 300,000 clones, around 85% seen once; the top ten hold less than 2.5%. The sample comprised PBMCs or T cells enriched from blood (not recorded which). All receptors come from a woman aged 50 to 60 who had recovered from COVID-19.

CDR3 nucleotide sequence: TGTGCCGCAAAAAACGGGGAGAACACTGAAGCTTTCTTT. Translating it yields CAAKNGENTEAFF. The chain employs TRBV6-5 and TRBJ1-1; D is uncertain. V was pared by 11 bases and J by 1 base, with 14 bases between. CDR3 size: 13 residues. The V gene's germline CDR1 is MNHEY and CDR2 SVGAGI.

The genes are TRBV28 and TRBJ2-5; 9 bases are shared with TRBD1. CDR3 length: 16 amino acids. Trimming removed 1 base from V and 5 bases from J; junction bases left unmatched: 8. Per the germline V gene, CDR1 is MDHEN and CDR2 is SYDVKM. The CDR3, as DNA: TGTGCCAGCAGTTTATCCCTACAGGGGGCCGAGGAGACCCAGTACTTC. Protein product: CASSLSLQGAEETQYF.

V usage is TRBV27 and J usage is TRBJ2-7; D remains unclear. Germline V gives CDR1 MNHEY, CDR2 SMNVEV (reference sequence). V shed 7 bases and J shed 3 bases, with 4 bases lying between them. The CDR3 totals 10 residues. The CDR3 loop is CASTGYEQYF. The CDR3, as DNA: TGTGCCAGCACCGGCTACGAGCAGTACTTC.

This clone was detected once. The chain has TRBV10-3 and TRBJ2-3, with 9 bases fitting TRBD2. J gave up 0 bases and V 6 bases, and 4 bases lay outside the gene matches. Germline lookup yields CDR1 ENHRY and CDR2 SYGVKD. This CDR3 is built from 15 residues. CDR3 residues: CAIRISGRSTDTQYF. The CDR3 DNA follows: TGTGCCATCAGGATTAGCGGGAGAAGCACAGATACGCAGTATTTT.

This chain uses TRBV11-2 with TRBJ1-4; TRBD1 agrees at 7 bases. Trimming cost V 5 bases and J 11 bases; bases outside gene matches: 17. CDR3 size: 16 residues. CDR1 and CDR2 from the germline V gene are SGHAT and FQNNGV. The CDR3 nucleotides read TGTGCCAGCAGCGGCCCGAAGACAGGGAGTCCGGGGAAACTGTTTTTT. It translates to CASSGPKTGSPGKLFF. Looking up the rest from reference TRBV11-2 and TRBJ1-4 gives the full variable domain: EAGVAQSPRYKIIEKRQSVAFWCNPISGHATLYWYQQILGQGPKLLIQFQNNGVVDDSQLPKDRFSAERLKGVDSTLKIQPAKLEDSAVYLCASSGPKTGSPGKLFFGSGTQLSVL.

The V gene is TRBV9, the J gene TRBJ2-7; 7 nucleotides match TRBD2. The CDR3 is 13 residues long. CDR1 is SGDLS, CDR2 YYNGEE, per germline. After removal of 3 bases from V and 2 bases from J, the junction contained 2 bases not matched to a gene. The CDR3 protein is CASSEAGAYEQYF. The CDR3 nucleotides read TGTGCCAGCAGCGAGGCGGGAGCCTACGAGCAGTACTTC.

The rearrangement joins TRBV3-1 (or the pseudogene TRBV3-2) to TRBJ2-1; 9 bases align to TRBD2. V gave up 1 base and J gave up 5 bases; unmatched junction bases: 9. The germline V gene encodes CDR1 LGHDT and CDR2 YNNKEL (reference sequence). The CDR3 spans 17 residues. CDR3 sequence: CASSQVRLRLADNEQFF. Here the CDR3 DNA reads TGTGCCAGCAGCCAAGTACGGTTAAGACTAGCGGACAATGAGCAGTTCTTC.

The gene calls are TRBV6-5 and TRBJ1-6; 7 bases align to TRBD1. The CDR3 is 15 residues long. After removal of 8 bases from V and 6 bases from J, the junction contained 10 bases not matched to a gene. Germline CDR1 is MNHEY and CDR2 is SVGAGI. The CDR3 nucleotides are TGTGCCAGCCGGGAGACAGGGACTGGTAATTCACCCCTCCACTTT. Protein product: CASRETGTGNSPLHF.

J is TRBJ2-1 and V is TRBV3-1 (or the pseudogene TRBV3-2); 8 bases are shared with TRBD2. With V trimmed by 5 bases and J by 5 bases, 17 bases remained unmatched. In germline, CDR1 is LGHDT, CDR2 YNNKEL (reference sequence). The CDR3 has 18 residues. This CDR3 reads CASSSPGVTAGGHNEQFF. CDR3 bases: TGTGCCAGCAGCTCCCCTGGCGTGACGGCGGGAGGCCACAATGAGCAGTTCTTC.

This CDR3 reads CASREGLADYEQYF. The CDR3 nucleotides read TGTGCCAGCAGAGAGGGACTAGCGGACTACGAGCAGTACTTC. The chain carries TRBV5-4 and TRBJ2-7, with 11 nucleotides matching TRBD2. The V gene end was trimmed by 5 bases and the J gene end by 3 bases; junction bases not matched to a gene: 4. The CDR3 covers 14 residues. Germline CDR1 SGHNT, CDR2 YYREEE (reference sequence).

This clone has just a few counts. The chain has TRBV25-1 and TRBJ1-5; D not certain. There are 12 residues in the CDR3. The V gene's germline CDR1 is MGHDK and CDR2 SYGVNS. Trimming shortened V by 3 bases and J by 6 bases, and 6 bases separated the two germline ends. The chain's CDR3 is CASSDGRQPQHF. DNA of the CDR3: TGTGCCAGCAGTGACGGTCGTCAGCCCCAGCATTTT. Variable domain in full (rest from reference TRBV25-1 and TRBJ1-5): EADIYQTPRYLVIGTGKKITLECSQTMGHDKMYWYQQDPGMELHLIHYSYGVNSTEKGDLSSESTVSRIRTEHFPLTLESARPSHTSQYLCASSDGRQPQHFGDGTRLSIL.

The CDR3 protein is CASSLVASGSGVNYEQYF. CDR3 in DNA: TGCGCCAGCAGCTTGGTGGCTAGCGGGAGTGGGGTGAACTACGAGCAGTACTTC. The chain carries TRBV5-1 and TRBJ2-7; TRBD2 matches 10 bases. This CDR3 contains 18 residues. With V trimmed by 0 bases and J by 3 bases, 12 bases remained unmatched. CDR1 and CDR2 from the germline V gene are SGHRS and YFSETQ.

V gene TRBV6-5 combines with J gene TRBJ1-5; 7 bases agree with TRBD1. The germline V gene encodes CDR1 MNHEY and CDR2 SVGAGI. V shed 2 bases and J 4 bases; nucleotides not matched to a gene: 8. The length of the CDR3 is 16 residues. CDR3 nucleotide sequence: TGTGCCAGCAGTTACAACGGGGACAGACCGAATCAGCCCCAGCATTTT. Amino acid sequence: CASSYNGDRPNQPQHF.

The chain carries TRBV27 and TRBJ1-4, with 7 bases fitting TRBD1. The germline V gene encodes CDR1 MNHEY and CDR2 SMNVEV (reference sequence). CDR3 length: 13 amino acids. Losses at the gene ends were 5 bases for V and 8 bases for J; bases not matched to a gene: 5. CDR3 loop: CASSQGTAEKLFF. CDR3 DNA sequence: TGTGCCAGCAGTCAGGGGACAGCCGAAAAACTGTTTTTT.

This clone has just one count. V gene TRBV28 combines with J gene TRBJ1-5; 8 bases align to TRBD1. V was clipped by 3 bases and J by 4 bases; unmatched bases: 8. The length of the CDR3 is 16 residues. From germline, CDR1 is MDHEN and CDR2 SYDVKM. The CDR3 sequence: CASSFDRGGVNQPQHF. In DNA form, the CDR3 reads TGTGCCAGCAGTTTCGACAGGGGAGGTGTGAATCAGCCCCAGCATTTT. The whole variable domain, remainder taken from reference TRBV28 and TRBJ1-5, is DVKVTQSSRYLVKRTGEKVFLECVQDMDHENMFWYRQDPGLGLRLIYFSYDVKMKEKGDIPEGYSVSREKKERFSLILESASTNQTSMYLCASSFDRGGVNQPQHFGDGTRLSIL.

A word on this clone: Other DNA sequences in the same sample also yield this CDR3. The rearrangement links TRBV12-3 or TRBV12-4 to TRBJ1-1, with D possibly matching TRBD1 (5 bases). The CDR3 spans 12 residues. With 2 bases removed from V and 5 bases from J, the gap between germline ends came to 6 bases. CDR3 bases: TGTGCCAGCAGTTTACAGGGAACTGAAGCTTTCTTT. It specifies CASSLQGTEAFF.

The chain employs TRBV7-2 and TRBJ2-7, with 9 bases matching TRBD2. CDR1 SGHTA and CDR2 FQGNSA come from the germline V gene. This CDR3 spans 17 amino acids. V shed 5 bases and J 7 bases; nucleotides not matched to a gene: 18. The CDR3 region is CASSPRGAGGPLGEQYF. CDR3 in DNA: TGTGCCAGCAGCCCTCGGGGCGCGGGAGGGCCTTTGGGAGAGCAGTACTTC.

This chain links TRBV5-6 with TRBJ2-5; 7 bases are shared with TRBD1. CDR3 length equals 14 residues. Germline V gene sequence: CDR1 SGHDT, CDR2 YYEEEE. V trimming: 4 bases; J trimming: 5 bases; junction bases outside the gene matches: 8. DNA of the CDR3: TGTGCCAGCAGCCGGAGAGGGGGCCGTGAGACCCAGTACTTC. Protein: CASSRRGGRETQYF.

This clone has a handful of counts. V is TRBV20-1 and J is TRBJ2-7; tentative D call: TRBD2 (5 bases). Germline loops: CDR1 DFQATT, CDR2 SNEGSKA (reference sequence). There are 11 residues in the CDR3. CDR3: CSAGSTYEQYF. CDR3 nucleotide sequence: TGCTCGGCGGGCAGCACCTACGAGCAGTACTTC.

This chain connects TRBV24-1 to TRBJ1-5; 10 bases agree with TRBD1. There are 14 residues in the CDR3. CDR1 is KGHDR, CDR2 SFDVKD, per germline. The CDR3 bases are TGTGACTCCCCACCGGGACAGGGGCGAGAGCCCCAGCATTTT. This gives the protein CDSPPGQGREPQHF.

V usage is TRBV5-1 and J usage is TRBJ2-3, with D uncertain. In germline, CDR1 is SGHRS, CDR2 YFSETQ. The CDR3 totals 13 residues. V gave up 0 bases and J gave up 7 bases, with 9 bases separating them. CDR3 sequence: CASSLEAAHTQYF. DNA for the CDR3: TGCGCCAGCAGCTTGGAGGCGGCCCATACGCAGTATTTT.

This chain links TRBV29-1 with TRBJ1-2; no clear D. This CDR3 is built from 13 residues. The germline CDR1 and CDR2 sequences are SQVTM and ANQGSEA. The V gene lost 7 bases and the J gene lost 2 bases, with 14 bases spanning the gap. CDR3 region: CSASHGGNYGYTF. As DNA, the CDR3 is TGCAGCGCATCCCACGGCGGAAACTATGGCTACACCTTC.

This clone appeared a single time. The chain recombines TRBV6-5 with TRBJ2-1; 10 bases align to TRBD2. Germline lookup yields CDR1 MNHEY and CDR2 SVGAGI. The CDR3 has 16 residues. J gave up 8 bases and V 0 bases, and 7 bases lay outside the gene matches. CDR3 in amino acids: CASSYSSLAGVHEQFF. CDR3 coding DNA: TGTGCCAGCAGTTACTCCTCCCTAGCGGGAGTCCATGAGCAGTTCTTC.

V usage is TRBV7-2 and J usage is TRBJ1-1; D is ambiguous. The V and J ends lost 5 bases and 1 base respectively, with 8 bases between them. The CDR3 sequence is 13 residues long. Germline assignment: CDR1 SGHTA and CDR2 FQGNSA. The CDR3 reads CASSRTENTEAFF. The CDR3 DNA is TGTGCCAGCAGCCGAACAGAGAACACTGAAGCTTTCTTT.

This chain joins TRBV6-5 and TRBJ1-6; D may be TRBD1 (5 bases). The germline gives CDR1 MNHEY, CDR2 SVGAGI. Trimming stripped 6 bases from V and 9 bases from J, with 12 bases between. The CDR3 is 13 amino acids. CDR3 nucleotides: TGTGCCAGCAGGGCAGGGTCGGGTTCACCCCTCCACTTT. Encoded protein: CASRAGSGSPLHF.

Here the CDR3 reads CASSTGRQPYEQYF. DNA of the CDR3: TGTGCCAGCAGTACAGGAAGACAGCCCTACGAGCAGTACTTC. This chain connects TRBV27 to TRBJ2-7; D may be TRBD1 (5 bases). Germline loops: CDR1 MNHEY, CDR2 SMNVEV (reference sequence). The CDR3 covers 14 residues. The ends were cut back, 5 bases at V and 2 bases at J, with 13 bases in the middle.